This is a list of T cell receptor beta chains from one sample in a study of T cell responses to AZD1222 COVID-19 vaccine. TCRdb keeps only in-frame clones here, not all; method: immunoSEQ multiplex PCR. The table lists about 140,000 clones, roughly 89% of them singletons. Source: peripheral blood, taken on day 0 of AZD1222 vaccination. All receptors derive from an adult in good health. The CDR3 runs from the conserved cysteine through the conserved F or W. D genes are given only for firm matches. Clone size is shown for a subset of rows, as once, few, many or a class of expanded clone.

TRBD1 | TRBJ1-1 | TRBV4-1 | once | 14 | CASTEIGDRVYAFF | TGCGCCAGCACGGAAATCGGGGACAGGGTCTACGCTTTCTTT
. | TRBJ1-4 | TRBV7-2 | . | 15 | CASSLALGFREKLFF | TGTGCCAGCAGCTTAGCGTTAGGGTTCAGGGAAAAACTGTTTTTT
TRBD2 | TRBJ2-3 | TRBV3-1/TRBV3-2 | . | 16 | CASSPHGGEDTDTQYF | TGTGCCAGCAGCCCCCATGGGGGGGAAGATACAGATACGCAGTATTTT
. | TRBJ1-4 | TRBV28 | . | 12 | CASTTGAEKLFF | TGTGCCAGCACCACCGGCGCTGAAAAACTGTTTTTT
TRBD1 | TRBJ1-2 | TRBV19 | . | 15 | CASSPEGRGIYGYTF | TGTGCCAGTAGTCCAGAGGGCAGGGGGATCTATGGCTACACCTTC
TRBD1 | TRBJ1-2 | TRBV28 | . | 14 | CASRLGTGAYGYTF | TGTGCCAGCAGATTAGGGACAGGGGCCTATGGCTACACCTTC
TRBD2 | TRBJ2-4 | TRBV3-1/TRBV3-2 | . | 15 | CASSQEGGYGNIQYF | TGTGCCAGCAGCCAAGAGGGGGGGTACGGAAACATTCAGTACTTC
. | TRBJ1-1 | TRBV6-5 | . | 16 | CASSFLTVAEDTEAFF | TGTGCCAGCAGTTTCCTTACAGTGGCTGAGGACACTGAAGCTTTCTTT
TRBD2 | TRBJ2-5 | TRBV12-3/TRBV12-4 | . | 12 | CASSLRGETQYF | TGTGCCAGCAGTTTGCGGGGGGAGACCCAGTACTTC
TRBD1 | TRBJ1-2 | TRBV6-5 | . | 15 | CASSTGTGSLEGYTF | TGTGCCAGCAGCACCGGGACAGGGAGCTTAGAAGGCTACACCTTC
TRBD2 | TRBJ2-1 | TRBV3-1/TRBV3-2 | . | 19 | CASSQDLLAGGPMHNEQFF | TGTGCCAGCAGCCAAGATTTACTAGCGGGAGGGCCCATGCACAATGAGCAGTTCTTC
TRBD1 | TRBJ1-4 | TRBV2 | . | 13 | CASSQQGDEKLFF | TGTGCCAGCAGCCAACAGGGGGATGAAAAACTGTTTTTT
. | TRBJ2-1 | TRBV5-4 | . | 15 | CASSADSFSYNEQFF | TGTGCCAGCAGCGCGGACTCGTTCTCCTACAATGAGCAGTTCTTC
. | TRBJ2-7 | TRBV30 | . | 13 | CAWSYPPSYEQYF | TGTGCCTGGTCCTACCCCCCCTCCTACGAGCAGTACTTC
. | TRBJ2-5 | TRBV5-1 | . | 13 | CASTRDSRGAQYF | TGCGCCAGCACCCGGGACAGCCGGGGGGCCCAGTACTTC
. | TRBJ2-5 | TRBV11-3 | . | 12 | CASSSLSGTQYF | TGTGCCAGCAGCTCACTGTCGGGGACCCAGTACTTC
. | TRBJ1-2 | TRBV6-5 | . | 13 | CASSYRGKYGYTF | TGTGCCAGCAGTTACAGGGGAAAATATGGCTACACCTTC
. | TRBJ2-2 | TRBV9 | . | 11 | CASSNTGELFF | TGTGCCAGCAGCAACACCGGGGAGCTGTTTTTT
. | TRBJ2-1 | TRBV9 | . | 15 | CASSVADSLYNEQFF | TGTGCCAGCAGCGTTGCAGACAGCCTTTACAATGAGCAGTTCTTC
TRBD1 | TRBJ2-7 | TRBV7-9 | . | 14 | CASSGDRGAYEQYF | TGTGCCAGCAGCGGAGACAGGGGAGCCTACGAGCAGTACTTC
TRBD2 | TRBJ2-7 | TRBV7-2 | . | 16 | CASSPGLAGAFYEQYF | TGTGCCAGCAGCCCGGGACTAGCGGGAGCATTTTACGAGCAGTACTTC
. | TRBJ2-2 | TRBV6-2/TRBV6-3 | . | 18 | CASSPGLRSSRDTGELFF | TGTGCCAGCAGCCCCGGCCTGAGGTCTAGCAGAGACACCGGGGAGCTGTTTTTT
TRBD2 | TRBJ2-1 | TRBV2 | . | 14 | CASLPGLATNEQFF | TGTGCCAGCCTTCCGGGACTAGCAACCAATGAGCAGTTCTTC
. | TRBJ2-1 | TRBV5-4 | once | 14 | CASSWERSYNEQFF | TGTGCCAGCAGCTGGGAGCGGAGCTACAATGAGCAGTTCTTC
. | TRBJ2-3 | TRBV7-3 | . | 16 | CASSLLGGTSTDTQYF | TGTGCCAGCAGCCTATTGGGCGGAACTAGCACAGATACGCAGTATTTT
TRBD1 | TRBJ2-3 | TRBV7-9 | . | 13 | CASQQGLTDTQYF | TGTGCCAGTCAACAGGGGCTCACAGATACGCAGTATTTT
TRBD1 | TRBJ2-2 | TRBV11-3 | . | 15 | CASSLQGALAGELFF | TGTGCCAGCAGCCTACAGGGGGCGCTTGCCGGGGAGCTGTTTTTT
. | TRBJ1-1 | TRBV5-4 | . | 15 | CASSYKFPRGTEAFF | TGTGCCAGCAGTTATAAGTTCCCAAGGGGCACTGAAGCTTTCTTT